These T cell receptor beta chains were read from a single sample in a study of monozygotic twins with cystic fibrosis. Clones were sequenced by immunoSEQ multiplex PCR, and TCRdb holds only the in-frame ones, with some missing. The sample carries 30,000 to 45,000 clones, 84% recorded once. Sequenced: blood. The receptors shown here come from a girl aged 2 to 10 with cystic fibrosis. Both conserved end residues are part of each CDR3. D genes are given only for firm matches. Size values are once, few and many counts, or a class for expanded clones, and some rows have none.

-	-	TRBJ1-5	TRBV6-5	TGTGCCAGCAGTTCCGGGGCCGTTAATCAGCCCCAGCATTTT	CASSSGAVNQPQHF
-	-	TRBJ1-1	TRBV6-1	TGTGCCAGTTGGGGGTATCTGGCTTTCTTT	CASWGYLAFF
-	-	TRBJ1-2	TRBV9	TGTGCCAGCAGCGTAGATCCGGACCACGATGGCTACACCTTC	CASSVDPDHDGYTF
-	TRBD1	TRBJ1-2	TRBV19	TGTGCCAGTAGTATTCCAGGGGGCGGATTGGGCTACACCTTC	CASSIPGGGLGYTF
-	-	TRBJ1-1	TRBV2	TGTGCCAGCAGTGTTTTACTAGGGAACACTGAAGCTTTCTTT	CASSVLLGNTEAFF
once	-	TRBJ1-5	TRBV18	TGTGCCAGCTCACCGCCCCTTCCGGCAGGGCATCAGCCCCAGCATTTT	CASSPPLPAGHQPQHF
-	-	TRBJ1-5	TRBV5-1	TGCGCCAGCAGCTTGGATTCGAGGGGCAATCAGCCCCAGCATTTT	CASSLDSRGNQPQHF
-	-	TRBJ1-5	TRBV6-6	TGTGCCAGCAGAGAACCGTTTGGCCCCCATCAGCCCCAGCATTTT	CASREPFGPHQPQHF
-	TRBD1	TRBJ1-2	TRBV4-2	TGTGCCAGCAGCCAAGATATTACTTCAGGGGGCAGGTATGGCTACACCTTC	CASSQDITSGGRYGYTF
-	TRBD2	TRBJ2-1	TRBV27	TGTGCCAGCAGGGCGCTAGCGGGCTACAATGAGCAGTTCTTC	CASRALAGYNEQFF
-	-	TRBJ2-7	TRBV5-1	TGCGCCAGCAGCTTGGGCGCCGTGGCCGCCGGGCAGTACTTC	CASSLGAVAAGQYF
-	-	TRBJ2-3	TRBV2	TGTGCCAGCAGTGAAGTCTTATTCCCCCCAACAGATACGCAGTATTTT	CASSEVLFPPTDTQYF
-	-	TRBJ2-5	TRBV27	TGTGCCAGCAGTTTGGGGCCATGGGGGACCCAGTACTTC	CASSLGPWGTQYF
-	TRBD2	TRBJ2-5	TRBV30	TGTGCCTGGAGTGTAGTGCGGACTAGCGTCTCCCCAGAGACCCAGTACTTC	CAWSVVRTSVSPETQYF
-	TRBD1	TRBJ2-5	TRBV9	TGTGCCAGCAGCTCCGGACAGGGGAAAGAGACCCAGTACTTC	CASSSGQGKETQYF
-	-	TRBJ1-3	TRBV5-6	TGTGCCAGCAGGACGCGGGCGGGATATAGGAGAAACACCATATATTTT	CASRTRAGYRRNTIYF
-	TRBD1	TRBJ1-1	TRBV7-8	TGTGCCAGCAGCTTAGCCTCATCACCCCAGGGGGCTCTGAGAAAAAACACTGAAGCTTTCTTT	CASSLASSPQGALRKNTEAFF
once	-	TRBJ2-7	TRBV9	TGTGCCAGCAGCGCCGGGGGACAGTCCTACGAGCAGTACTTC	CASSAGGQSYEQYF
-	-	TRBJ1-1	TRBV6-5	TGTGCCAGCAGTTACGGCGGGACACAGAGGGGCACTGAAGCTTTCTTT	CASSYGGTQRGTEAFF
-	-	TRBJ1-1	TRBV6-1	TGTGCCAGCAGTGAAGGGCGGGGGGCCCGAAAGAACACTGAAGCTTTCTTT	CASSEGRGARKNTEAFF
-	-	TRBJ1-5	TRBV6-4	TGTGCCAGCAGTCAGGACACCAATCAGCCCCAGCATTTT	CASSQDTNQPQHF
-	TRBD2	TRBJ2-3	TRBV18	TGTGCCAGCTCACCACCGGTAGCGGGGGGCCTCACAGATACGCAGTATTTT	CASSPPVAGGLTDTQYF
-	-	TRBJ2-5	TRBV25-1	TGTGCCAGCAGTCCCCAAGGGGGGTGGCGAGAGACCCAGTACTTC	CASSPQGGWRETQYF
-	TRBD1	TRBJ1-2	TRBV5-1	TGCGCCAGCAGCAATACCTCGACCGGGACAGGGGGCTATGGCTACACCTTC	CASSNTSTGTGGYGYTF
-	-	TRBJ2-7	TRBV6-5	TGTGCCAGCAGGTCAGGGCCCAGCTACGAGCAGTACTTC	CASRSGPSYEQYF
-	TRBD1	TRBJ1-5	TRBV4-2	TGTGCCAGCAGCCAAGGACAGGGGGCGGGCAATCAGCCCCAGCATTTT	CASSQGQGAGNQPQHF
few	-	TRBJ1-1	TRBV4-2	TGTGCCAGCAGCCAAGCAGGAGGGATGAACACTGAAGCTTTCTTT	CASSQAGGMNTEAFF
once	-	TRBJ2-3	TRBV6-6	TGTGCCAGCAGTCCCAGACCAGCAGCCACAGATACGCAGTATTTT	CASSPRPAATDTQYF
-	TRBD1	TRBJ1-4	TRBV20-1	TGCAGTGCTGACAGGGGTGAAAAACTGTTTTTT	CSADRGEKLFF
-	-	TRBJ2-2	TRBV9	TGTGCCAGCAGCGTAACTGGTCCACAGGGTCAAGGCGGGGAGCTGTTTTTT	CASSVTGPQGQGGELFF
-	-	TRBJ1-1	TRBV2	TGTGCCAGCAGTCATTTGACAGTGAACACTGAAGCTTTCTTT	CASSHLTVNTEAFF
-	-	TRBJ1-2	TRBV10-1	TGCGCCAGCAGTGAGGGCAGGGACGCCTATGGCTACACCTTC	CASSEGRDAYGYTF